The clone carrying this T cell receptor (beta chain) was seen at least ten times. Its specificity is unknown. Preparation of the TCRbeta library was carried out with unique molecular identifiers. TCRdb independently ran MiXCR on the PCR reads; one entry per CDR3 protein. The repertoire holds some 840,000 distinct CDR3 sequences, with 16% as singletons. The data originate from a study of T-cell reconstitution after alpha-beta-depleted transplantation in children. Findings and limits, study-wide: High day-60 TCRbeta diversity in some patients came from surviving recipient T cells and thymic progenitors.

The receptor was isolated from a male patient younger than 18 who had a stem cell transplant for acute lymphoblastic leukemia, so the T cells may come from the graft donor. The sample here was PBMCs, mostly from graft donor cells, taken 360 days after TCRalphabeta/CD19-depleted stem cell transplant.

This chain's CDR3 is CSVRNDRGSSYNEQFF. CDR3 DNA: TGCAGCGTTAGAAACGACAGGGGGAGCTCCTACAATGAGCAGTTCTTC. This sequence joins TRBV29-1 and TRBJ2-1; 9 nucleotides align to TRBD1. The CDR3 sequence is 16 residues long. Germline-derived CDR1 and CDR2 are SQVTM and ANQGSEA. Trimming removed 5 bases from V and 0 bases from J; junction bases left unmatched: 8.